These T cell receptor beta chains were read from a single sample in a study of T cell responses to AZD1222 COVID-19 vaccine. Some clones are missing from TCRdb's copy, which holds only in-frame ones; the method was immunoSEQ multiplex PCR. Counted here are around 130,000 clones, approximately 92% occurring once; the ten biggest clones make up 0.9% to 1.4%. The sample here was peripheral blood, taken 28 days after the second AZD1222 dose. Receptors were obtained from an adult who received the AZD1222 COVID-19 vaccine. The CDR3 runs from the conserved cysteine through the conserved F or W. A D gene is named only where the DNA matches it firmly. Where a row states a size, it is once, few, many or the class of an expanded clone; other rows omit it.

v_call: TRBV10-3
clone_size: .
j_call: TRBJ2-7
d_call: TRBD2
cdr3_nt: TGTGCCATCAGTGAGACTAGCGGGGGGGAGCCCTACGAGCAGTACTTC
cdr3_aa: CAISETSGGEPYEQYF

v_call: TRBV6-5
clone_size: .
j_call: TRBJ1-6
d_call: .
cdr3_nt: TGTGCCAGCAGCGCCGGCCCCTATAATTCACCCCTCCACTTT
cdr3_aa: CASSAGPYNSPLHF

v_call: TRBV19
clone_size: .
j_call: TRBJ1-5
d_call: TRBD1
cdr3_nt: TGTGCCAGTAGTCAAGGACAGGGAAGTCAGCCCCAGCATTTT
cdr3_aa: CASSQGQGSQPQHF

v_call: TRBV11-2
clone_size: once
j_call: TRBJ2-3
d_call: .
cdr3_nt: TGTGCCAGCAGCTTAGCCGCCAGCACAGATACGCAGTATTTT
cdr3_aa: CASSLAASTDTQYF

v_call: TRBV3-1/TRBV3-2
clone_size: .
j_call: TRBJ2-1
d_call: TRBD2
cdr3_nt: TGTGCCAGCAGCCAAGGCGGGGGGACTAGGGTCAATGAGCAGTTCTTC
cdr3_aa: CASSQGGGTRVNEQFF

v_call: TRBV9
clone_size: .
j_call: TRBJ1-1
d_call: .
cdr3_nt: TGTGCCAGCAGCGTAGGGCAGGGCATGAACACTGAAGCTTTCTTT
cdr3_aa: CASSVGQGMNTEAFF

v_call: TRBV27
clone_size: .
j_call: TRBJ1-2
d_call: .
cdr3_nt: TGTGCCAGCAGTTTTTCAGGGAGGGGAAAGGGAGCTAACTATGGCTACACCTTC
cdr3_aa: CASSFSGRGKGANYGYTF

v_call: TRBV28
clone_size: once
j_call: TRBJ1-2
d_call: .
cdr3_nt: TGTGCCAGCAGTTTAACTAACGAGGGCTATGGCTACACCTTC
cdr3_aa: CASSLTNEGYGYTF

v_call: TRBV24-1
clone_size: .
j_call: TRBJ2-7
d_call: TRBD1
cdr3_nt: TGTGCCACCAATCTCGGACAGGGTGGAGTCTACGAGCAGTACTTC
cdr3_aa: CATNLGQGGVYEQYF

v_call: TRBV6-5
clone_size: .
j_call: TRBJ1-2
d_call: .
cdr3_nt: TGTGCCAGCAGGCTCCCCGGCGGAAAAGGCTACACCTTC
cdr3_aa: CASRLPGGKGYTF

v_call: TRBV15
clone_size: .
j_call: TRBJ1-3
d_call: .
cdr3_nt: TGTGCCACCAGCAGAGATTGGAGGAACTCTGGAAACACCATATATTTT
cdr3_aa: CATSRDWRNSGNTIYF

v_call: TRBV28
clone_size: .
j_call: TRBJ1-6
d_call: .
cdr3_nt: TGTGCCAGCAGTTTAAATCAGGGGCAACCCCTCCACTTT
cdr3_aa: CASSLNQGQPLHF

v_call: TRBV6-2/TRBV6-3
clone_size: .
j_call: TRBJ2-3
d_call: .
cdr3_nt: TGTGCCAGCAGCGCCGACAAGGGCTATACGCAGTATTTT
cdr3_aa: CASSADKGYTQYF

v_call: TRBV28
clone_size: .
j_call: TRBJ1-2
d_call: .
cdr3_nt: TGTGCCAGCAGTTTATCCTTTGGGACCCTTGGCTACACCTTC
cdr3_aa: CASSLSFGTLGYTF

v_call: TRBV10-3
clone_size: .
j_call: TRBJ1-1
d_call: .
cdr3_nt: TGTGCCATCACCTCGTCCGTGGGGAACACTGAAGCTTTCTTT
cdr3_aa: CAITSSVGNTEAFF

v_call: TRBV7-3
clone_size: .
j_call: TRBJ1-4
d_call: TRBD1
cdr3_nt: TGTGCCAGCAGCCAGCAGGGGGCAACTAATGAAAAACTGTTTTTT
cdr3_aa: CASSQQGATNEKLFF

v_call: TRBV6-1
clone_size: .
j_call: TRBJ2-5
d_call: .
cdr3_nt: TGTGCCAGCAGTGATCTGTCAGCTCAAGAGACCCAGTACTTC
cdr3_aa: CASSDLSAQETQYF

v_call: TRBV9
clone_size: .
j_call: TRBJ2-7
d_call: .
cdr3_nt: TGTGCCAGCAGCGTAGAACCTCAAGGGGACCTGTCCTACGAGCAGTACTTC
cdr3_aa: CASSVEPQGDLSYEQYF

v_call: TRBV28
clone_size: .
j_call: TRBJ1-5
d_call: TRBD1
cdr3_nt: TGTGCCAGCAGGACAGGGGGTAGCAATCAGCCCCAGCATTTT
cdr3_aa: CASRTGGSNQPQHF

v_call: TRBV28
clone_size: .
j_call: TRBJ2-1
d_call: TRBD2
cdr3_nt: TGTGCCAGCAGTTTATCAGGCGGCGGGAGTGAGCAGTTCTTC
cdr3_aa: CASSLSGGGSEQFF

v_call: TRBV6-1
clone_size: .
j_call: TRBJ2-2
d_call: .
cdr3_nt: TGTGCCAGCAGTGAGCCGGGAGACACCGGGGAGCTGTTTTTT
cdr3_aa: CASSEPGDTGELFF

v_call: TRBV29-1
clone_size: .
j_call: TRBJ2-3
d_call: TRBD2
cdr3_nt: TGCAGCGTTGTTGGGTCTAGCGGGACCACAGATACGCAGTATTTT
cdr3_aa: CSVVGSSGTTDTQYF

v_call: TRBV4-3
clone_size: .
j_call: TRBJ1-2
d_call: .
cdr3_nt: TGCGCCAGCAGCCAAGTACAGAGTCCTTATTCTAACTATGGCTACACCTTC
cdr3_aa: CASSQVQSPYSNYGYTF

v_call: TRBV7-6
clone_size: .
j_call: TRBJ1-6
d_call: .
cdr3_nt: TGTGCCAGCAGCTTAGCTCTCTCCGGGAATTCACCCCTCCACTTT
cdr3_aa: CASSLALSGNSPLHF

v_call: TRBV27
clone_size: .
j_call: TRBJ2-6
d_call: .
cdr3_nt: TGTGCCAGCACCGCTAATTATCGACAGTCGTTCGGGGCCAACGTCCTGACTTTC
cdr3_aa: CASTANYRQSFGANVLTF

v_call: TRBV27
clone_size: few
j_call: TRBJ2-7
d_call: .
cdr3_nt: TGTGCCAGCGGAACGCGGGACGCCAACGAGCAGTACTTC
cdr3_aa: CASGTRDANEQYF

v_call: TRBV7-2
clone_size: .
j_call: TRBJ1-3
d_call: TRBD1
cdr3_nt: TGTGCCAGCAGCCCTCGACAGGGCTCGGGAAACACCATATATTTT
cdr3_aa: CASSPRQGSGNTIYF

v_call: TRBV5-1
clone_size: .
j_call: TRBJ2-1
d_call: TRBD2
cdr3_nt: TGCGCCAGCAGCCCCATCCCGGGACTAGTATCAGTTCATGAGCAGTTCTTC
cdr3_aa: CASSPIPGLVSVHEQFF

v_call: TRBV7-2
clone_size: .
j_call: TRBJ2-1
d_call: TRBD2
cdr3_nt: TGTGCCAGCAGCCCCGTGAGAGTAGCGGGCACCTACAATGAGCAGTTCTTC
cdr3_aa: CASSPVRVAGTYNEQFF

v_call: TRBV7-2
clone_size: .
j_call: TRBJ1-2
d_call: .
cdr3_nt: TGTGCCAGCAGCTCGACCGCGTCGCGACGGCGGGATGGCTACACCTTC
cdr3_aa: CASSSTASRRRDGYTF

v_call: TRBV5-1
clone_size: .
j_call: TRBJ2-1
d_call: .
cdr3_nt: TGCGCCAGCAGCGTATTAGGAGGCTCCTACAATGAGCAGTTCTTC
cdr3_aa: CASSVLGGSYNEQFF

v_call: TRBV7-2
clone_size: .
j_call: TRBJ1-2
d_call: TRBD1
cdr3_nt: TGTGCCAGCAGCTTTTCACTCGGGACAGGGTCTGGCTACACCTTC
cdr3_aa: CASSFSLGTGSGYTF

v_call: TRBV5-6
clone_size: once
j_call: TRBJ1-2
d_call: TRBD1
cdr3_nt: TGTGCCAGCAGCCCCTCGCAGGGGGCGGTTGGCTACACCTTC
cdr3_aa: CASSPSQGAVGYTF

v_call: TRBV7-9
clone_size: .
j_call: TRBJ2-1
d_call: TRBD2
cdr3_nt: TGTGCCAGCAACCGCGGGACTAGCGGGAATGAGCAGTTCTTC
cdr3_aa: CASNRGTSGNEQFF

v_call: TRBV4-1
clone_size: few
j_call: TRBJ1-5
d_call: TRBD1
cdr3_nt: TGCGCCAGCAGCCACCCACCCGGGACAGTAAATAGCAATCAGCCCCAGCATTTT
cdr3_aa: CASSHPPGTVNSNQPQHF

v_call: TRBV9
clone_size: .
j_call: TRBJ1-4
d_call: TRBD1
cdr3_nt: TGTGCCAGCAGCGCCACTGGACAGGGGGCTATTGAAAAACTGTTTTTT
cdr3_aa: CASSATGQGAIEKLFF

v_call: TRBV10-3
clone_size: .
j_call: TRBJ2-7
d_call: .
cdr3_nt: TGTGCCACCGTGGACGACCCAATACACGAGCAGTACTTC
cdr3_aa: CATVDDPIHEQYF

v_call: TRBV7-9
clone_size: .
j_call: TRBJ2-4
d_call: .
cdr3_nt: TGTGCCAGCAGCTTCGGCAAAAACATTCAGTACTTC
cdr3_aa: CASSFGKNIQYF

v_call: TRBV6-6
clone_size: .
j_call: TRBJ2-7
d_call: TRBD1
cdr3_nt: TGTGCCAGCAGCAATGACAGGGGTTACGAGCAGTACTTC
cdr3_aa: CASSNDRGYEQYF

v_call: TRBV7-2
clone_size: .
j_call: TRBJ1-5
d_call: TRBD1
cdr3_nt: TGTGCCAGCAGCTTAGAGGTGGACAGGAATCAGCCCCAGCATTTT
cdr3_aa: CASSLEVDRNQPQHF

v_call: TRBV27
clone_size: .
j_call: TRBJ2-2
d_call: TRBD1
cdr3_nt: TGTGCCAGCAGTTTAAAAGGACAGGGGATAACGAACACCGGGGAGCTGTTTTTT
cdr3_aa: CASSLKGQGITNTGELFF

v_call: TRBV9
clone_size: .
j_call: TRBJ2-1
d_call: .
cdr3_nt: TGTGCCAGCAGCGTAGGGGGGGCTTTTGGCGATGAGCAGTTCTTC
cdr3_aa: CASSVGGAFGDEQFF

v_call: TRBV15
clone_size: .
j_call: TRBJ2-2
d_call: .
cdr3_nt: TGTGCCACCAGCAGAGGCGGTAGGACAACAATCGGGGAGCTGTTTTTT
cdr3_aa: CATSRGGRTTIGELFF

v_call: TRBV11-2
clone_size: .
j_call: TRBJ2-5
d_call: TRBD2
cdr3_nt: TGTGCCAGCAGCGATTCCGGGACTAGCGGAGAGACCCAGTACTTC
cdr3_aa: CASSDSGTSGETQYF

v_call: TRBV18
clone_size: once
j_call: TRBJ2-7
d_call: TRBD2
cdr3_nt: TGTGCCAGCTCTACCAGTGGGACTACCGAGCAGTACTTC
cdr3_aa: CASSTSGTTEQYF

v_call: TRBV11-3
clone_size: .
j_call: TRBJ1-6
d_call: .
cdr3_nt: TGTGCCAGCAGCCTAGGGCGTTCACCCCTCCACTTT
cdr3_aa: CASSLGRSPLHF

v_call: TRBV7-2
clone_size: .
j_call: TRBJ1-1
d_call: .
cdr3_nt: TGTGCCAGCAGCCTATCAGGGGCGGGGGGCCAAGCTTTCTTT
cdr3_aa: CASSLSGAGGQAFF

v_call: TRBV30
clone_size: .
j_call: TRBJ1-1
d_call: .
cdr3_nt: TGTGCCTGGTCGGGGGGTGGGAACACTGAAGCTTTCTTT
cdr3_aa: CAWSGGGNTEAFF

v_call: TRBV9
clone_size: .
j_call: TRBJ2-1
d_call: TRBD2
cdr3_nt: TGTGCCAGCGGACTAGCGGTATTTAGGGGTGAGCAGTTCTTC
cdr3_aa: CASGLAVFRGEQFF

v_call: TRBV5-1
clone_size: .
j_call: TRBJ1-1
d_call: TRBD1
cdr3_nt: TGCGCCAGCAGCACGGGACAGGGGAACACTGAAGCTTTCTTT
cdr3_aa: CASSTGQGNTEAFF

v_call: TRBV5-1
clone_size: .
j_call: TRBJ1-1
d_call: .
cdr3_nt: TGCGCCAGCAGCTATGGACAGAGCGAAGCTTTCTTT
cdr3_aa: CASSYGQSEAFF

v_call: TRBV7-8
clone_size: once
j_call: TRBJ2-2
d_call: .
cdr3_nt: TGTGCCAGCAGATCAAGGGCGGCAGGCACCGGGGAGCTGTTTTTT
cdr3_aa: CASRSRAAGTGELFF

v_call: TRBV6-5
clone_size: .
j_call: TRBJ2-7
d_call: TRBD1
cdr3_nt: TGTGCCAGCGGAAACAGGGGCTACGAGCAGTACTTC
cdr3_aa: CASGNRGYEQYF

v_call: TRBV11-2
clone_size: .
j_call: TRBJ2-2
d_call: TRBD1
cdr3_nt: TGTGCCAGCAATTCCAACAGGGGACCCACCGGGGAGCTGTTTTTT
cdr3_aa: CASNSNRGPTGELFF

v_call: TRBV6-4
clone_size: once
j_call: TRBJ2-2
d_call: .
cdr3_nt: TGTGCCAGGGGATTTGTGGACACGGAGGACGGGGAGCTGTTTTTT
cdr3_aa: CARGFVDTEDGELFF

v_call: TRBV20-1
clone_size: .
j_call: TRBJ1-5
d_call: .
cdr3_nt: TGCAGTGCTAGTATAGGCAATCAGCCCCAGCATTTT
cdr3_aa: CSASIGNQPQHF

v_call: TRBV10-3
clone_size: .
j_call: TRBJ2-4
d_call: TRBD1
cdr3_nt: TGTGCCACGGGACAGGGGGACATTCAGTACTTC
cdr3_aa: CATGQGDIQYF

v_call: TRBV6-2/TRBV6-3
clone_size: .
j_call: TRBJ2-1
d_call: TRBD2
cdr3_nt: TGTGCCAGCAGTTACTTCGGCGCTAGCGGGAGGGCCAGTTTCGGTGAGCAGTTCTTC
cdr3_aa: CASSYFGASGRASFGEQFF

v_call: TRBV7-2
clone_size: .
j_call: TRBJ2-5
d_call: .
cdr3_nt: TGTGCCAGCAGCCAGACTAGTTGGGAGACCCAGTACTTC
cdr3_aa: CASSQTSWETQYF